The next 15 T cell receptor beta chains were all read from a single sample in a study of cytomegalovirus exposure and HLA in healthy donors. PCR used 60 Vbeta primers and 13 Jbeta primers. Sequencing used immunoSEQ multiplex PCR; TCRdb keeps in-frame clones, though not all of them. The repertoire has 150,000 or so clones, more than 60% of them found once; the top ten carry about 13%. The specimen sequenced was PBMCs. These receptors were collected from a middle-aged man in good health and CMV-seropositive.

The rearrangement links TRBV5-5 to TRBJ2-3; D gene uncertain. This CDR3 is built from 12 residues. The germline CDR1 and CDR2 sequences are SGHKS and YYEKEE (reference sequence). The V gene lost 1 base and the J gene lost 2 bases, with 2 bases spanning the gap. This CDR3 reads CASSLHTDTQYF. The CDR3 DNA sequence: TGTGCCAGCAGCTTGCACACAGATACGCAGTATTTT.

The CDR3 region is CASSAGLAGGYEQYF. The CDR3 DNA is TGTGCCAGTAGTGCCGGACTAGCGGGAGGGTACGAGCAGTACTTC. The V gene is TRBV19, the J gene TRBJ2-7; 15 nucleotides line up with TRBD2. This CDR3 contains 15 residues. Per the germline V gene, CDR1 is LNHDA and CDR2 is SQIVND (reference sequence). V lost 5 bases, J lost 4 bases, and 3 bases stayed unmatched. Looking up the rest from reference TRBV19 and TRBJ2-7 gives the full variable domain: DGGITQSPKYLFRKEGQNVTLSCEQNLNHDAMYWYRQDPGQGLRLIYYSQIVNDFQKGDIAEGYSVSREKKESFPLTVTSAQKNPTAFYLCASSAGLAGGYEQYFGPGTRLTVT.

The chain has TRBV9 and TRBJ1-1, with D tentatively TRBD1 (5 bases). Germline CDR1 and CDR2: SGDLS and YYNGEE. This CDR3 is 15 amino acids long. Trimming cost V 0 bases and J 4 bases, with 13 bases left between them. The CDR3 protein is CASSVGGRVPTEAFF. DNA for the CDR3: TGTGCCAGCAGCGTAGGAGGCAGGGTGCCCACTGAAGCTTTCTTT.

This rearrangement joins TRBV6-5 to TRBJ2-3, with TRBD1 identical over 9 bases. Germline lookup yields CDR1 MNHEY and CDR2 SVGAGI. The CDR3 is 14 amino acids. V gave up 5 bases and J gave up 1 base; unmatched junction bases: 1. The CDR3 loop reads CASSRTGGTDTQYF. In nucleotides, the CDR3 is TGTGCCAGCAGTCGGACAGGGGGCACAGATACGCAGTATTTT.

The rearrangement links TRBV11-2 to TRBJ2-7; a possible D gene is TRBD1 (6 bases). The CDR3 runs 15 residues. Germline V lookup: CDR1 SGHAT, CDR2 FQNNGV. With 5 bases removed from V and 0 bases from J, the gap between germline ends came to 14 bases. The CDR3, as DNA: TGTGCCAGCAGCACCCGGGACACCTTCTCCTACGAGCAGTACTTC. Translating it yields CASSTRDTFSYEQYF.

The chain carries TRBV25-1 and TRBJ2-1, with TRBD2 as a possible D gene (6 bases). The CDR3 has 15 residues. CDR1 and CDR2 from the germline V gene are MGHDK and SYGVNS. Trimming cost V 3 bases and J 5 bases, with 14 bases left between them. CDR3 DNA sequence: TGTGCCAGCAGTGAGATTGGCGGGACCCACAATGAGCAGTTCTTC. It encodes CASSEIGGTHNEQFF.

A single count supports this clone. The chain links TRBV30 to TRBJ2-7; D not resolved. V dropped 0 bases and J dropped 3 bases, with 15 bases sitting between them. The length of the CDR3 is 15 residues. Per the germline V gene, CDR1 is GTSNPN and CDR2 is SVGIG (reference sequence). In nucleotides, the CDR3 is TGTGCCTGGAGTGTACTTCAGACGAGAGGCTACGAGCAGTACTTC. The encoded protein is CAWSVLQTRGYEQYF.

V and J are TRBV11-1 and TRBJ2-7; possibly TRBD2 for D (6 bases). The CDR3 runs 12 residues. V gave up 1 base and J gave up 10 bases, with 11 bases separating them. In germline, CDR1 is SGHAT, CDR2 FQDESV (reference sequence). The CDR3 nucleotides are TGTGCCAGCAGCTTAGTTGGGCGGGAACAGTACTTC. It yields the protein CASSLVGREQYF. Full variable domain (remainder filled in from reference TRBV11-1 and TRBJ2-7): EAEVAQSPRYKITEKSQAVAFWCDPISGHATLYWYRQILGQGPELLVQFQDESVVDDSQLPKDRFSAERLKGVDSTLKIQPAELGDSAMYLCASSLVGREQYFGPGTRLTVT.

This chain uses TRBV9 with TRBJ2-7, with a possible D match to TRBD1 (6 bases). The CDR3 runs to 17 residues. From germline, CDR1 is SGDLS and CDR2 YYNGEE. With 4 bases removed from V and 4 bases from J, the gap between germline ends came to 24 bases. The CDR3 reads CASSLSPKAGDMYEQYF. In DNA form, the CDR3 reads TGTGCCAGCAGCTTGAGCCCCAAGGCAGGGGACATGTACGAGCAGTACTTC.

This chain links TRBV5-4 with TRBJ2-1; possibly TRBD2 for D (6 bases). This CDR3 contains 15 residues. The ends were cut back, 5 bases at V and 6 bases at J, with 18 bases in the middle. The germline gives CDR1 SGHNT, CDR2 YYREEE (reference sequence). In nucleotides, the CDR3 is TGTGCCAGCAGTTCGGGACTGCCTAGCCCCAATGAGCAGTTCTTC. Amino acid sequence: CASSSGLPSPNEQFF.

The CDR3 nucleotides read TGTGCCAGCAGCTGGGGGGGACAGGGTACCTTCTACGAGCAGTACTTC. This translates into CASSWGGQGTFYEQYF. This chain uses TRBV5-5 with TRBJ2-7, with TRBD1 identical over 9 bases. V was pared by 3 bases and J by 3 bases, with 10 bases of the junction left unmatched. The germline gives CDR1 SGHKS, CDR2 YYEKEE (reference sequence). This CDR3 is 16 amino acids long.

This clone was picked up a small number of times. The chain joins TRBV5-5 to TRBJ1-4, with TRBD1 as a possible D gene (6 bases). This CDR3 is 14 amino acids long. V gave up 4 bases and J gave up 12 bases, with 19 bases separating them. CDR1 is SGHKS and CDR2 is YYEKEE in the germline V gene (reference sequence). Written as DNA, the CDR3 is TGTGCCAGCAGCCAAAACAGGGCCGGGAGGGAACTGTTTTTT. Protein product: CASSQNRAGRELFF.

The chain uses TRBV4-3 and TRBJ1-4; D is unclear. CDR3 length equals 17 residues. CDR1 is LGHNA, CDR2 YSLEER, per germline. V lost 0 bases and J lost 0, with 11 bases in between. As DNA, the CDR3 is TGCGCCAGCAGCCAAGACGCCACGCTAACAACTAATGAAAAACTGTTTTTT. Protein sequence: CASSQDATLTTNEKLFF.

The chain couples TRBV6-5 to TRBJ2-7; 7 bases align to TRBD1. Germline lookup yields CDR1 MNHEY and CDR2 SVGAGI. The CDR3 sequence is 13 residues long. Unmatched junction bases numbered 6, after V lost 5 bases and J lost 5 bases. The CDR3 loop reads CASSIQGVHEQYF. DNA for the CDR3: TGTGCCAGCAGTATTCAGGGGGTCCACGAGCAGTACTTC.

Only one count was recorded for this clone. The rearrangement links TRBV29-1 to TRBJ1-2; D is possibly TRBD1 (5 bases). CDR1 and CDR2 from the germline V gene are SQVTM and ANQGSEA. The CDR3 loop spans 13 amino acids. Trimming left V 6 bases short and J 5 bases short, with 16 bases between. This chain's CDR3 is CSVREPSLYGYTF. The CDR3 coding sequence is TGCAGCGTCAGGGAACCATCTCTATATGGCTACACCTTC.